Listed below are T cell receptor beta chains from one sample, sequenced in a study of response to subunit inactivated influenza vaccine. TCRdb independently ran MiXCR on the RT-PCR reads; one entry per CDR3 protein. The sample comprises under 200,000 distinct CDR3 sequences, about 10% of which are singletons, and 35% to 40% rests with the top ten. Sequenced here: CD8+ T cells sorted from PBMCs, sampled around 25 months after vaccination. The receptors shown here come from a man between 50 and 69 years old who received an inactivated influenza vaccine. CDR3s include the opening cysteine and the closing phenylalanine or tryptophan. A D gene is named only where the DNA matches it firmly. Expanded clones are given a class, and other clones once, few, many or no size at all.

J gene	D gene	V gene	clone size	CDR3 protein	CDR3 DNA
TRBJ2-1	-	TRBV5-6	-	CASSILRLGSSYNEQFF	TGTGCCAGCAGCATCCTAAGACTAGGGAGCTCCTACAATGAGCAGTTCTTC
TRBJ1-1	TRBD1	TRBV9	-	CASSVGTGPEAFF	TGTGCCAGCAGCGTAGGGACAGGGCCTGAAGCTTTCTTT
TRBJ2-5	-	TRBV5-1	-	CASSFKNTAVYQETQYF	TGCGCCAGCAGCTTTAAAAATACAGCAGTGTACCAAGAGACCCAGTACTTC
TRBJ2-7	-	TRBV20-1	many	CSALPAISYEQYF	TGCAGTGCCCTCCCGGCTATCTCCTACGAGCAGTACTTC
TRBJ2-2	-	TRBV9	-	CASSVAGGWGELFF	TGTGCCAGCAGCGTAGCAGGCGGCTGGGGGGAGCTGTTTTTT
TRBJ2-7	TRBD2	TRBV7-9	few	CASSHRATSALYEQYF	TGTGCCAGCAGCCACCGAGCTACTAGCGCGCTCTACGAGCAGTACTTC
TRBJ2-7	TRBD1	TRBV3-1	-	CASSLRRDRGYEQYF	TGTGCCAGCAGCCTTCGCCGGGACAGGGGCTACGAGCAGTACTTC
TRBJ2-5	TRBD1	TRBV5-1	many	CASRDRGLTETQYF	TGCGCCAGCAGGGACAGGGGGCTTACGGAGACCCAGTACTTC
TRBJ2-5	-	TRBV12-3/TRBV12-4	-	CASSLSGSPETQYF	TGTGCCAGCAGTTTATCCGGGAGCCCAGAGACCCAGTACTTC
TRBJ2-2	TRBD1	TRBV28	-	CASRRTGSTGELFF	TGTGCCAGCAGGCGGACAGGGTCCACCGGGGAGCTGTTTTTT
TRBJ2-1	TRBD1	TRBV6-1	many	CAGRVLRDREDEQFF	TGTGCCGGTCGGGTCCTGCGGGACAGGGAAGATGAGCAGTTCTTC
TRBJ2-7	-	TRBV10-3	-	CASRGDDSYEQYF	TGTGCCTCGCGAGGGGACGACTCCTACGAGCAGTACTTC
TRBJ2-1	-	TRBV11-1	few	CASSPVGGLATPYNEQFF	TGTGCCAGCAGCCCGGTAGGAGGGTTGGCGACACCCTACAATGAGCAGTTCTTC
TRBJ1-1	-	TRBV6-2/TRBV6-3	few	CASKVPGLTNTEAFF	TGTGCCAGCAAAGTGCCGGGTTTGACGAACACTGAAGCTTTCTTT
TRBJ2-1	TRBD2	TRBV2	-	CASSDIAGVVYNEQFF	TGTGCCAGCAGTGATATAGCGGGGGTGGTTTACAATGAGCAGTTCTTC
TRBJ2-7	-	TRBV7-9	-	CASSSGGEPTYEQYF	TGTGCCAGCAGCTCAGGCGGTGAACCTACCTACGAGCAGTACTTC
TRBJ2-1	TRBD2	TRBV28	-	CASSYDSGNSYNEQFF	TGTGCCAGCAGTTATGATAGCGGGAACTCCTACAATGAGCAGTTCTTC
TRBJ1-1	-	TRBV7-6	few	CASSLAQNTEAFF	TGTGCCAGCAGCTTAGCACAGAACACTGAAGCTTTCTTT
TRBJ2-7	-	TRBV27	-	CASSLTGATYEQYF	TGTGCCAGCAGTTTAACCGGGGCAACCTACGAGCAGTACTTC
TRBJ2-7	-	TRBV4-3	many	CASSHLHRVSYEQYF	TGCGCCAGCAGCCACCTGCACAGGGTCTCCTACGAGCAGTACTTC
TRBJ2-7	TRBD1	TRBV7-2	few	CASSARQGRPYEQYF	TGTGCCAGCAGCGCCCGACAGGGGAGGCCCTACGAGCAGTACTTC
TRBJ2-3	-	TRBV28	many	CASSLGVRGTDTQYF	TGTGCCAGCAGTTTAGGGGTAAGGGGCACAGATACGCAGTATTTT
TRBJ1-3	TRBD1	TRBV25-1	few	CASSETGGISGNTIYF	TGTGCCAGCAGTGAGACAGGGGGCATCTCTGGAAACACCATATATTTT
TRBJ2-1	-	TRBV12-3/TRBV12-4	many	CASSLGFNEQFF	TGTGCCAGCAGTTTAGGTTTCAATGAGCAGTTCTTC
TRBJ1-2	-	TRBV12-3/TRBV12-4	-	CASSFGPAINYGYTF	TGTGCCAGCAGTTTCGGACCAGCGATAAACTATGGCTACACCTTC
TRBJ1-4	-	TRBV4-2	-	CASSHPGIPNEKLFF	TGTGCCAGCAGCCATCCAGGGATTCCTAATGAAAAACTGTTTTTT
TRBJ2-3	TRBD1	TRBV6-5	few	CASSSKGAEDTQYF	TGTGCCAGCAGTTCCAAGGGGGCGGAAGATACGCAGTATTTT
TRBJ2-2	-	TRBV7-9	few	CASSPAGEPGELFF	TGTGCCAGCAGCCCAGCAGGGGAACCCGGGGAGCTGTTTTTT
TRBJ1-1	TRBD1	TRBV5-8	many	CASSAGQGAEAFF	TGTGCCAGCAGCGCGGGACAGGGGGCGGAAGCTTTCTTT
TRBJ2-1	TRBD1	TRBV4-1	few	CASSLGTDTYNEQFF	TGCGCCAGCAGCCTTGGGACAGATACGTACAATGAGCAGTTCTTC
TRBJ2-1	TRBD2	TRBV11-1	many	CASSLAVFSGRRGNEQFF	TGTGCCAGCAGCTTAGCGGTCTTCAGCGGGAGACGGGGCAATGAGCAGTTCTTC
TRBJ2-7	-	TRBV7-8	-	CASSYLGQTYEQYF	TGTGCCAGCAGCTATCTGGGACAAACCTACGAGCAGTACTTC
TRBJ2-7	TRBD2	TRBV20-1	many	CSARELLLAENYEQYF	TGCAGTGCTAGAGAATTACTACTAGCGGAAAACTACGAGCAGTACTTC
TRBJ1-2	-	TRBV4-1	few	CASSQVHVERGYTF	TGCGCCAGCAGCCAAGTCCACGTGGAGAGGGGCTACACCTTC
TRBJ2-1	TRBD1	TRBV30	-	CAWSPPGQGAYNEQFF	TGTGCCTGGAGTCCACCGGGACAGGGCGCCTACAATGAGCAGTTCTTC
TRBJ2-7	TRBD1	TRBV2	few	CASSVYKGALYEQYF	TGTGCCAGCAGTGTTTACAAGGGGGCCCTCTACGAGCAGTACTTC
TRBJ2-7	-	TRBV20-1	few	CSARDLPTHYEQYF	TGCAGTGCTAGAGATCTACCGACCCACTACGAGCAGTACTTC
TRBJ2-1	TRBD2	TRBV7-6	few	CASSSGTSVVSSYNEQFF	TGTGCCAGCAGTTCCGGGACTAGCGTTGTAAGCTCCTACAATGAGCAGTTCTTC
TRBJ2-5	TRBD2	TRBV27	-	CASSPTPGLARQETQYF	TGTGCCAGCAGTCCGACCCCCGGACTAGCGAGGCAAGAGACCCAGTACTTC
TRBJ2-7	TRBD1	TRBV15	few	CATSKTRTGGYEQYF	TGTGCCACCAGCAAGACGAGGACAGGGGGGTACGAGCAGTACTTC
TRBJ2-1	-	TRBV11-2	many	CASSLSGGPYNEQFF	TGTGCCAGCAGCTTATCCGGGGGACCCTACAATGAGCAGTTCTTC
TRBJ2-1	-	TRBV6-2/TRBV6-3	-	CASSYLETNEQFF	TGTGCCAGCAGTTACCTAGAAACCAATGAGCAGTTCTTC
TRBJ2-1	TRBD2	TRBV11-2	few	CASSLGLAGRNEQFF	TGTGCCAGCAGCTTGGGACTAGCGGGGCGGAATGAGCAGTTCTTC
TRBJ2-7	-	TRBV5-1	-	CASGFSYYEQYF	TGCGCCAGCGGATTCAGCTACTACGAGCAGTACTTC
TRBJ2-1	-	TRBV6-5	many	CASSYGNEQFF	TGTGCCAGCAGTTACGGTAATGAGCAGTTCTTC
TRBJ2-7	-	TRBV5-4	-	CASSLVGSSEQYF	TGTGCCAGCAGCTTGGTCGGCAGCAGCGAGCAGTACTTC
TRBJ2-7	-	TRBV10-3	many	CAISRSRDTYEQYF	TGTGCCATCAGTCGCTCACGGGACACCTACGAGCAGTACTTC
TRBJ2-7	-	TRBV6-5	few	CASSWTLRTYSYEQYF	TGTGCCAGCAGTTGGACTCTGCGGACATACTCCTACGAGCAGTACTTC
TRBJ1-5	TRBD1	TRBV4-2	-	CASSQEDRAYSNQPQHF	TGTGCCAGCAGCCAGGAGGACAGGGCATATAGCAATCAGCCCCAGCATTTT